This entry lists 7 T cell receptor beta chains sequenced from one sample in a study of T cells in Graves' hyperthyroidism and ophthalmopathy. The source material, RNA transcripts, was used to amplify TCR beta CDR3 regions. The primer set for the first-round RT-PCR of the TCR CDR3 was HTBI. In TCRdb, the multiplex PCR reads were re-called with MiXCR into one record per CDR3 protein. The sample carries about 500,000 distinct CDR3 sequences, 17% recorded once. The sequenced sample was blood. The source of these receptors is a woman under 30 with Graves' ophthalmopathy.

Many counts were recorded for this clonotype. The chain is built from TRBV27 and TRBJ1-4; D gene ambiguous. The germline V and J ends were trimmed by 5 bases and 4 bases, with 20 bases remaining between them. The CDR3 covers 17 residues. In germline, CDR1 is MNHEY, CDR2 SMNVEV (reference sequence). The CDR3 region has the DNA TGTGCCAGCAGTCCGGACTCTCACAGACCATTTAATGAAAAACTGTTTTTT. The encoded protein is CASSPDSHRPFNEKLFF.

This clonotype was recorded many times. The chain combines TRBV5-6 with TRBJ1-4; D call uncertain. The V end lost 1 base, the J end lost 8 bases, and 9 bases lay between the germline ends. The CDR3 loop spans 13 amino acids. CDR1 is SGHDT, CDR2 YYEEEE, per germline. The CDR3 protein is CASSLSTPEKLFF. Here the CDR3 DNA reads TGTGCCAGCAGCTTGTCGACACCAGAAAAACTGTTTTTT. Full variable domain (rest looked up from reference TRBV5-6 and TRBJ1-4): DAGVTQSPTHLIKTRGQQVTLRCSPKSGHDTVSWYQQALGQGPQFIFQYYEEEERQRGNFPDRFSGHQFPNYSSELNVNALLLGDSALYLCASSLSTPEKLFFGSGTQLSVL.

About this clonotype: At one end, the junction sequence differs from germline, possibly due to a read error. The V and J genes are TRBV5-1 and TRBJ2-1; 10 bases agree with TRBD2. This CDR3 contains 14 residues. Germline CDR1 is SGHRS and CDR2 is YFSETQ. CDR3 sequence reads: CSSSLTSGYNEQFF. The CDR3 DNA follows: TGCTCCAGCAGCTTGACTAGCGGGTACAATGAGCAGTTCTTC.

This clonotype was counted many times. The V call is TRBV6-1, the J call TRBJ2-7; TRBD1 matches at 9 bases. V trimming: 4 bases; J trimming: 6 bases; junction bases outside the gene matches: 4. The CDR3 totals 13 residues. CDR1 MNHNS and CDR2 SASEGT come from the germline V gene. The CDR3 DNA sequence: TGTGCCAGCAGTGCTACAGGGGGCCCCGAGCAGTACTTC. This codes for CASSATGGPEQYF.

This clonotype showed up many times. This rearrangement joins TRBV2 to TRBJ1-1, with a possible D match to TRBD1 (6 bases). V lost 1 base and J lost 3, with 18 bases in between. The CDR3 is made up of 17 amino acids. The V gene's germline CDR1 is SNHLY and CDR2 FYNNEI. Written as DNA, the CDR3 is TGTGCCAGCAGTGAAGAGGAGGGGGGCGGATTTGACACTGAAGCTTTCTTT. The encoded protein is CASSEEEGGGFDTEAFF.

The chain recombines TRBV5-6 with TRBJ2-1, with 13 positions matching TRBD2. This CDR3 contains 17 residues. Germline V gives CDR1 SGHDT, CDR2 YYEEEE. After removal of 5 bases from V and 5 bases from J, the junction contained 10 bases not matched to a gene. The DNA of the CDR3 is TGTGCCAGCAGACCAAAAATTGGACTAGCGGGGGACAATGAGCAGTTCTTC. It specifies CASRPKIGLAGDNEQFF.

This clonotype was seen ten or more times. The chain's CDR3 is CSARDLGGIFSYEQYF. The CDR3 nucleotides are TGCAGTGCTAGAGATCTGGGCGGAATTTTCTCCTACGAGCAGTACTTC. This chain connects TRBV20-1 to TRBJ2-7; D is uncertain. V dropped 0 bases and J dropped 0 bases, with 15 bases sitting between them. From germline, CDR1 is DFQATT and CDR2 SNEGSKA (reference sequence). This CDR3 is 16 amino acids long.